Below are 8 T cell receptor beta chains sequenced from a single sample in a study of spatial heterogeneity in lung cancer. Specified time point: sample taken at primary tumor resection. Without sorting, whole RNA was sequenced from tumor, nontumor lung or frozen PBMC. One entry per CDR3 protein, called by TCRdb with MiXCR from the 5' RACE reads. Seen here are over 7,500 distinct CDR3 sequences, approximately 8.6% observed once, and the top ten hold about 44%. Source: PBMCs, taken at surgery. The receptors come from a male donor with early-stage non-small cell lung cancer.

As concerns this clonotype: Found in a library prepared for alpha chains, this beta chain is an off-target read, and its abundance has little meaning. The chain links TRBV29-1 to TRBJ1-5, with 7 bases matching TRBD1. V gave up 4 bases and J gave up 5 bases; unmatched junction bases: 5. The CDR3 sequence is 13 residues long. Germline lookup yields CDR1 SQVTM and CDR2 ANQGSEA. CDR3 DNA sequence: TGCAGCGTTGGGGACAGCGGAGATCAGCCCCAGCATTTT. Encoded protein: CSVGDSGDQPQHF.

This clonotype is medium-sized. A library prepared for alpha chains yielded this beta chain as an off-target read; its size is of little meaning. The rearrangement uses TRBV7-2 and TRBJ1-6; D perhaps matches TRBD1 (5 bases). Trimming shortened V by 3 bases and J by 14 bases, and 11 bases separated the two germline ends. This CDR3 has 12 amino acids. Germline CDR1 and CDR2: SGHTA and FQGNSA. The CDR3 nucleotides read TGTGCCAGCAGCTTGGGGCTACAGGCCCTCCACTTT. Translating gives CASSLGLQALHF. Looking up the rest from reference TRBV7-2 and TRBJ1-6 gives the full variable domain: GAGVSQSPSNKVTEKGKDVELRCDPISGHTALYWYRQSLGQGLEFLIYFQGNSAPDKSGLPSDRFSAERTGGSVSTLTIQRTQQEDSAVYLCASSLGLQALHFGNGTRLTVT.

Points on this clonotype: This beta chain represents an off-target read in a library built for alpha chains; its size is of limited meaning. The chain employs TRBV4-3 and TRBJ1-2; TRBD1 matches at 9 bases. The CDR3 runs 16 residues. Germline V lookup: CDR1 LGHNA, CDR2 YSLEER. V shed 4 bases, J shed 4 bases, and the junction held 10 bases outside the gene matches. DNA of the CDR3: TGCGCCAGCAGCCGCACTACAGGGGGCGCCGGCTATGGCTACACCTTC. Translating it yields CASSRTTGGAGYGYTF.

This clonotype was found a few times. Being off target in a library aimed at alpha chains, this beta chain has a size of little meaning. The chain employs TRBV7-3 and TRBJ2-3; 10 bases match TRBD2. The CDR3 consists of 17 residues. The trim removed 1 base at V and 3 bases at J, leaving 7 bases unmatched. The V gene's germline CDR1 is SGHTA and CDR2 FQGTGA. The CDR3 region has the DNA TGTGCCAGCAGCTTAAAAACTAGCGGGACGAAGACAGATACGCAGTATTTT. Translated, it gives CASSLKTSGTKTDTQYF.

Remarks on this clonotype: This beta chain represents an off-target read in a library built for alpha chains; its size is of limited meaning. This chain joins TRBV6-1 and TRBJ1-1, with D possibly TRBD1 on 6 matching bases. From germline, CDR1 is MNHNS and CDR2 SASEGT. V lost 3 bases and J lost 2, with 22 bases in between. CDR3 length equals 18 residues. The CDR3 is CASSDSSGVTGFNTEAFF. For the CDR3, the DNA is TGTGCCAGCAGTGACAGTTCGGGGGTTACAGGGTTCAACACTGAAGCTTTCTTT.

In its sample, this clonotype was seen once. This beta chain lies outside the target of a library built for alpha chains; its clone size means little. This sequence joins TRBV30 and TRBJ2-7; D call uncertain. The CDR3 length is 13 residues. V dropped 6 bases and J dropped 0 bases, with 12 bases sitting between them. CDR1 and CDR2 from the germline V gene are GTSNPN and SVGIG (reference sequence). The CDR3 here is CACTFTSSYEQYF. CDR3 sequence (DNA): TGTGCCTGTACTTTCACCAGCTCCTACGAGCAGTACTTC.

The sample holds many counts of this clonotype. This beta chain lies outside the target of a library built for alpha chains; its clone size means little. The V call is TRBV7-6, the J call TRBJ2-6, with 11 nucleotides matching TRBD2. Unmatched junction bases numbered 6, after V lost 3 bases and J lost 2 bases. Germline CDR1 SGHVS, CDR2 FNYEAQ. This CDR3 is built from 18 residues. CDR3 DNA: TGTGCCAGCAGCTTCGAACTAGCGGGAGAGGCTGGGGCCAACGTCCTGACTTTC. It translates to CASSFELAGEAGANVLTF.

This clonotype was seen at least ten times. In a library made to pick up alpha chains, this beta chain is a stray read with a size that means little. The chain uses TRBV7-2 and TRBJ2-2; D gene uncertain. The ends were cut back, 2 bases at V and 1 base at J, with 11 bases in the middle. The germline gives CDR1 SGHTA, CDR2 FQGNSA. CDR3 length: 16 amino acids. CDR3 sequence: CASSLSVGRNTGELFF. The CDR3 DNA sequence: TGTGCCAGCAGCTTAAGCGTCGGCAGGAACACCGGGGAGCTGTTTTTT.